The 18 T cell receptor beta chains listed next were all sequenced from one sample in a study of CD8 T cells in ankylosing spondylitis. Each CDR3 protein gets one entry after TCRdb re-called the 5' RACE reads with MiXCR. The table records about 130,000 distinct CDR3 sequences, about 7% of them present only once. The sample taken for sequencing was blood, either unsorted or a sorted T cell fraction (not recorded which). All receptors derive from a female donor with ankylosing spondylitis or in good health (not recorded which).

At least ten counts were recorded for this clonotype. The chain combines TRBV4-1 with TRBJ2-7; possible D gene TRBD1, 5 bases. This CDR3 region has 16 residues. Trimming pared 1 base from V and 6 bases from J, leaving 19 bases between. CDR1 and CDR2 from the germline V gene are MGHRA and YSYEKL. Here the CDR3 DNA reads TGCGCCAGCAGCCAAGTTATAGTACAGGAGCACCCCGAGCAGTACTTC. It specifies CASSQVIVQEHPEQYF.

This clonotype was counted at least ten times. The chain recombines TRBV30 with TRBJ1-1, with D tentatively TRBD1 (6 bases). Trimming pared 3 bases from V and 5 bases from J, leaving 10 bases between. In germline, CDR1 is GTSNPN, CDR2 SVGIG (reference sequence). This CDR3 is built from 12 residues. This CDR3 reads CAWSLGGTEAFF. The CDR3 DNA reads as TGTGCCTGGAGCCTAGGGGGAACTGAAGCTTTCTTT.

This clonotype was detected many times. V gene TRBV6-2 or TRBV6-3 combines with J gene TRBJ2-5, with 14 bases lining up with TRBD2. V lost 2 bases, J lost 4 bases, and 6 bases stayed unmatched. The CDR3 is 17 amino acids. Germline V gene lookup returns CDR1 MNHEY and CDR2 SVGEGT. CDR3 nucleotides: TGTGCCAGCAGTTACCGACTAGCGGGGGGGATTGGAGAGACCCAGTACTTC. Amino acids: CASSYRLAGGIGETQYF.

This clonotype appeared many times. V usage is TRBV6-1 and J usage is TRBJ1-5, with 7 positions matching TRBD1. The V and J ends lost 2 bases and 0 bases, in that order; junction bases with no gene match: 10. The length of the CDR3 is 18 residues. CDR1 MNHNS and CDR2 SASEGT come from the germline V gene. The chain's CDR3 is CASSERYRGKYSNQPQHF. The CDR3 nucleotides are TGTGCCAGCAGTGAAAGGTACAGGGGAAAATATAGCAATCAGCCCCAGCATTTT.

In its sample, this clonotype was seen many times. The chain is built from TRBV20-1 and TRBJ1-1; a weak D match, TRBD1 (5 bases). The CDR3 is made up of 13 amino acids. Germline lookup yields CDR1 DFQATT and CDR2 SNEGSKA (reference sequence). V was clipped by 5 bases and J by 3 bases, with 13 bases between them. The DNA for the CDR3 is TGCAGTGCTTCGCCGGGGGGGGACACTGAAGCTTTCTTT. Its protein is CSASPGGDTEAFF.

This clonotype was observed many times. The chain employs TRBV28 and TRBJ2-5; D remains unclear. V gave up 5 bases and J gave up 7 bases, with 8 bases separating them. There are 11 residues in the CDR3. The germline V gene encodes CDR1 MDHEN and CDR2 SYDVKM. For the CDR3, the DNA is TGTGCCAGCAGTCTCGAGTGGACCCAGTACTTC. It encodes CASSLEWTQYF.

The rearrangement uses TRBV7-2 and TRBJ2-2; 12 positions agree with TRBD2. Germline trimming cut 5 bases from V and 5 bases from J; bases unmatched to any gene: 3. CDR1 and CDR2 from the germline V gene are SGHTA and FQGNSA. The CDR3 sequence is 15 residues long. The DNA of the CDR3 is TGTGCCAGCAGCCGACTAGCGGGGGAAACCGGGGAGCTGTTTTTT. Translated: CASSRLAGETGELFF.

This clonotype was seen a handful of times. The chain employs TRBV20-1 and TRBJ2-7; 7 nucleotides agree with TRBD1. CDR1 and CDR2 from the germline V gene are DFQATT and SNEGSKA (reference sequence). The junction had 6 bases not matched to a gene; V was cut back by 6 bases and J by 4 bases. CDR3 length: 12 amino acids. The CDR3 sequence: CSALRDSYEQYF. The CDR3 DNA reads as TGCAGTGCGCTCCGGGACAGTTACGAGCAGTACTTC.

The sample holds many counts of this clonotype. CDR3 sequence (DNA): TGCAGTGCTCCCCTACAGGGGGTTAATTACGAGCAGTACTTC. It yields the protein CSAPLQGVNYEQYF. The rearrangement links TRBV20-1 to TRBJ2-7; TRBD1 matches at 8 bases. CDR3 size: 14 residues. CDR1 DFQATT and CDR2 SNEGSKA come from the germline V gene (reference sequence). The V segment lost 5 bases and the J segment 4 bases; nucleotides outside the gene matches: 10.

This clonotype occurred many times. As DNA, the CDR3 is TGTGCCAGCAGATTGACAGGGGGCAACACCGGGGAGCTGTTTTTT. Translating it yields CASRLTGGNTGELFF. The chain couples TRBV5-8 to TRBJ2-2; 10 bases are shared with TRBD1. Germline V gives CDR1 SGHTS, CDR2 YDEGEE. This CDR3 is built from 15 residues. V was clipped by 5 bases and J by 2 bases; unmatched bases: 3.

This clonotype has at least ten counts. This chain connects TRBV3-1 to TRBJ2-2; no firm D call. The CDR3 runs to 15 residues. V was clipped by 4 bases and J by 4 bases, with 13 bases between them. Germline V gives CDR1 LGHDT, CDR2 YNNKEL (reference sequence). This CDR3 is CASSPTPWVTGELFF. In nucleotides, the CDR3 is TGTGCCAGCAGCCCGACCCCTTGGGTCACCGGGGAGCTGTTTTTT.

This clonotype has just a few counts. This chain joins TRBV12-3 or TRBV12-4 and TRBJ1-4; no firm D call. V was cut by 2 bases and J by 8 bases, with 12 bases left in between. The CDR3 is 14 amino acids. As DNA, the CDR3 is TGTGCCAGCAGTTTAAGAGCTAGAGGGGAAAAACTGTTTTTT. Residues: CASSLRARGEKLFF.

This clonotype was observed at least ten times. This chain uses TRBV19 with TRBJ1-5; maybe TRBD1 (5 bases). Trimming removed 5 bases from V and 6 bases from J, with 8 bases in between. The CDR3 is 12 residues long. From germline, CDR1 is LNHDA and CDR2 SQIVND (reference sequence). The CDR3 spells CASSFQGQPQHF. The CDR3 coding sequence is TGTGCCAGTAGTTTTCAGGGTCAGCCCCAGCATTTT.

The chain employs TRBV3-1 and TRBJ1-1; unclear D gene. CDR3 length equals 12 residues. V dropped 2 bases and J dropped 7 bases, with 8 bases sitting between them. Germline V gene lookup returns CDR1 LGHDT and CDR2 YNNKEL (reference sequence). CDR3 DNA sequence: TGTGCCAGCAGCCAATATAGCTATGAAGCTTTCTTT. Translation gives CASSQYSYEAFF.

The chain uses TRBV5-1 and TRBJ2-3, with 9 bases matching TRBD2. This CDR3 contains 16 residues. V was clipped by 0 bases and J by 4 bases; unmatched bases: 6. Germline V gives CDR1 SGHRS, CDR2 YFSETQ. The CDR3 protein is CASSLAASGVPDTQYF. DNA of the CDR3: TGCGCCAGCAGCTTGGCCGCTAGCGGGGTTCCAGATACGCAGTATTTT.

This clonotype came up many times. The rearrangement joins TRBV20-1 to TRBJ1-1; D perhaps matches TRBD1 (6 bases). This CDR3 has 12 amino acids. Germline values: CDR1 DFQATT, CDR2 SNEGSKA (reference sequence). Trimming shortened V by 3 bases and J by 1 base, and 6 bases separated the two germline ends. The CDR3 coding sequence is TGCAGTGCTAGGACAGGGAACACTGAAGCTTTCTTT. It is translated as CSARTGNTEAFF.

This clonotype occurred many times. The V and J genes are TRBV5-1 and TRBJ1-4; TRBD1 matches at 8 bases. This CDR3 comprises 15 residues. V lost 6 bases to trimming and J lost 0 bases; unmatched junction nucleotides: 4. CDR1 and CDR2 (germline): SGHRS, YFSETQ. CDR3 sequence: CASNDRGATNEKLFF. The CDR3 DNA sequence: TGCGCCAGCAACGACAGGGGAGCAACTAATGAAAAACTGTTTTTT.

This clonotype was observed at least ten times. The chain uses TRBV28 and TRBJ2-6, with unresolved D. Trimming took off 4 bases at V and 0 bases at J, with 10 bases between the two ends. CDR3 length: 16 amino acids. Germline CDR1 reads MDHEN; CDR2 reads SYDVKM. CDR3 nucleotides: TGTGCCAGCAGTTGGGCCATAACCTCTGGGGCCAACGTCCTGACTTTC. Translated: CASSWAITSGANVLTF.